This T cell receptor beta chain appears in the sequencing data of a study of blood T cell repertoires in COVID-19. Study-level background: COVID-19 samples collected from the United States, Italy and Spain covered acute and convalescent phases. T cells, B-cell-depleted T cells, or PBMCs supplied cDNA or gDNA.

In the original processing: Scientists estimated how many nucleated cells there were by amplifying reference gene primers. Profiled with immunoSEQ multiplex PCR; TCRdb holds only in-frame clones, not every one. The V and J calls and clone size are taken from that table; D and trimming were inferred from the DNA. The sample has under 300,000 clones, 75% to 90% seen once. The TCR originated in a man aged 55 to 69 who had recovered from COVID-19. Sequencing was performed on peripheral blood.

This CDR3 is CSVEDGRTFEQFF. CDR3 nucleotide sequence: TGCAGCGTTGAAGATGGCCGCACCTTTGAGCAGTTCTTC. V is TRBV29-1 and J is TRBJ2-1; D unresolved. The CDR3 has 13 amino acids. Germline V lookup: CDR1 SQVTM, CDR2 ANQGSEA. V lost 0 bases, J lost 9 bases, and 12 bases lay in between.